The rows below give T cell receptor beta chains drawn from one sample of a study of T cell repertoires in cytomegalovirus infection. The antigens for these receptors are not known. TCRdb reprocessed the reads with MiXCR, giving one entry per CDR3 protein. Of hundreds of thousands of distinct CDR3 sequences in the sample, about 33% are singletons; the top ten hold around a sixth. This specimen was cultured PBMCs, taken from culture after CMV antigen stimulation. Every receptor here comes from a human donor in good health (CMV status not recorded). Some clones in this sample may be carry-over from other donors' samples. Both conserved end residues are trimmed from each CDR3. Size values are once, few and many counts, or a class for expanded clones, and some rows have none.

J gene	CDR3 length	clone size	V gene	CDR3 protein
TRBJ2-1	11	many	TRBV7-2	ASSLGWFNEQF
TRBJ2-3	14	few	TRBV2	ASIYVGDLGTDTQY
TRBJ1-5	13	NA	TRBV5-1	ASSLGIRRGEPQH
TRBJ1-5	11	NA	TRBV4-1	ASSSRLAQPQH
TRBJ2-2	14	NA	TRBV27	ASSTGQGFSTGELF
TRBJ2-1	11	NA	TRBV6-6	ASSGGLLGEQF
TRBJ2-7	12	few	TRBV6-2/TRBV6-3	ASSPSGFLGEQY
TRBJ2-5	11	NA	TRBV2	ASSESELETQY
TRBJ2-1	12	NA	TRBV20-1	SARDQTAYNEQF
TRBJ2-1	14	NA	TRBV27	ASSLSTGTARSEQF
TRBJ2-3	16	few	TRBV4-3	ASSQNPSAWVGTDTQY